This passage covers 6 T cell receptor beta chains from one sample sequenced in a study of shared clonotypes between healthy human individuals (dated by TCRdb to about 2020). The method was the immunoSEQ multiplex PCR assay. TCRdb took this table from immuneACCESS and kept in-frame rearrangements with V and J called. Such tables lack part of the clones; where checked against another copy, unresolved V genes explain under half of the gap, and the rest is unexplained. The sample table records roughly 2.5 million clones; roughly nine tenths of these occur just once. 0.11% to 0.15% of the sample belongs to the ten largest clones. Input material: naive CD4+ T cells sorted from blood. The sample's cell subset or site, from its label and the paper: CD45RA+ positively selected. The receptors stem from a man between 18 and 29 years old in good health.

The chain links TRBV27 to TRBJ1-1, with no clear D. The germline V and J ends were trimmed by 2 bases and 4 bases, with 11 bases remaining between them. Per germline, CDR1 MNHEY and CDR2 SMNVEV (reference sequence). CDR3 size: 14 residues. The CDR3 bases are TGTGCCAGCAGTTTAACCGGGTCGGGCACTGAAGCTTTCTTT. Its translation is CASSLTGSGTEAFF.

The gene calls are TRBV25-1 and TRBJ2-7, with D tentatively TRBD1 (5 bases). Germline V CDR1 and CDR2: MGHDK, SYGVNS. V was cut by 4 bases and J by 3 bases, with 10 bases left in between. The CDR3 length is 13 residues. The CDR3 region has the DNA TGTGCCAGCAGTGCCTCCAGGGACTACGAGCAGTACTTC. This translates into CASSASRDYEQYF.

This clone has only one observation. The chain recombines TRBV4-1 with TRBJ2-6; D is unclear. V was trimmed by 3 bases and J by 2 bases, leaving 8 bases between them. From germline, CDR1 is MGHRA and CDR2 YSYEKL. This CDR3 region has 15 residues. The CDR3 DNA is TGCGCCAGCAGCCAGCACGGGCCTGGGGCCAACGTCCTGACTTTC. Translation gives CASSQHGPGANVLTF.

The chain couples TRBV19 to TRBJ1-6; 11 bases match TRBD1. Trimming at V came to 9 bases and at J to 5 bases, leaving 12 bases not matched to a gene. The germline V gene has CDR1 LNHDA and CDR2 SQIVND (reference sequence). CDR3 length: 17 amino acids. CDR3 sequence reads: CASAKDRGRLNNSPLHF. In DNA form, the CDR3 reads TGTGCCAGCGCTAAGGACAGGGGGCGTCTCAATAATTCACCCCTCCACTTT.

Points on this clone: The sample holds other DNA sequences that translate to the same CDR3. The J gene is TRBJ2-2, the V gene TRBV5-1; tentatively, D is TRBD2 (6 bases). The CDR3 sequence is 15 residues long. Germline V CDR1 and CDR2: SGHRS, YFSETQ. Trimming shortened V by 3 bases and J by 3 bases, and 12 bases separated the two germline ends. CDR3 amino acids: CASSWGDRDTGELFF. The CDR3 DNA follows: TGCGCCAGCAGCTGGGGGGACCGGGACACCGGGGAGCTGTTTTTT. The full variable domain, with the rest looked up from reference TRBV5-1 and TRBJ2-2, is KAGVTQTPRYLIKTRGQQVTLSCSPISGHRSVSWYQQTPGQGLQFLFEYFSETQRNKGNFPGRFSGRQFSNSRSEMNVSTLELGDSALYLCASSWGDRDTGELFFGEGSRLTVL.

The J gene is TRBJ2-5, the V gene TRBV30; D unresolved. Trimming removed 0 bases at V and 4 bases at J, with 12 bases between. Looked up from germline, CDR1 is GTSNPN and CDR2 is SVGIG (reference sequence). The CDR3 loop spans 14 amino acids. This chain's CDR3 is CAWSVSVSRETQYF. DNA for the CDR3: TGTGCCTGGAGTGTAAGCGTATCACGAGAGACCCAGTACTTC.